One and the same sample provided the 22 T cell receptor beta chains below, sequenced in a study of CD8 T cells in ankylosing spondylitis (dated by TCRdb to about 2017). The library was generated by 5' RACE. The reads were generated on an Illumina HiSeq 2500. Using fastp at Q25 and MiXCR, TCRdb reprocessed the public reads and kept productive beta chains. Rows matching on CDR3 protein sequence are summarized as one entry with the most common DNA and genes. For this sample there are 200,000 or so distinct CDR3 sequences; under 30% appear just once. The top ten clones comprise less than 8.5% of the sample. Source material: blood, either unsorted or a sorted T cell fraction (not recorded which). These receptors originate from a male donor with ankylosing spondylitis or in good health (not recorded which).

This clonotype was recorded at least ten times. The rearrangement uses TRBV4-3 and TRBJ2-3; no clear D. The CDR3 has 14 amino acids. The germline V and J ends were trimmed by 0 bases and 1 base, with 5 bases remaining between them. CDR1 is LGHNA and CDR2 is YSLEER in the germline V gene. The chain's CDR3 is CASSQDPGTDTQYF. DNA of the CDR3: TGCGCCAGCAGCCAAGACCCAGGCACAGATACGCAGTATTTT.

This chain uses TRBV12-3 or TRBV12-4 with TRBJ1-2, with no clear D. Trimming cost V 2 bases and J 0 bases, with 7 bases left between them. CDR3 length equals 14 residues. CDR3 nucleotide sequence: TGTGCCAGCAGTTTAAGGATTCCTAACTATGGCTACACCTTC. Its protein product is CASSLRIPNYGYTF.

This clonotype was seen ten or more times. This sequence joins TRBV20-1 and TRBJ2-5, with D perhaps being TRBD1 or TRBD2 (5 bases each). Trimming pared 2 bases from V and 3 bases from J, leaving 10 bases between. Germline V CDR1 and CDR2: DFQATT, SNEGSKA (reference sequence). This CDR3 is built from 13 residues. DNA for the CDR3: TGCAGTGCTAGACGGGACCTAGAAGAGACCCAGTACTTC. Protein: CSARRDLEETQYF.

This clonotype has a count of ten or more. The rearrangement links TRBV25-1 to TRBJ1-6; possibly TRBD1 for D (5 bases). The CDR3 length is 14 residues. Between the trimmed V and J ends, which lost 1 base and 10 bases, there was a span of 11 bases. Germline V CDR1 and CDR2: MGHDK, SYGVNS. In DNA form, the CDR3 reads TGTGCCAGCAGTGAATCCGGCAGGGAATCACCCCTCCACTTT. Protein: CASSESGRESPLHF.

This clonotype was observed at least ten times. The V call is TRBV10-1, the J call TRBJ2-3; 10 nucleotides line up with TRBD2. Germline V gene lookup returns CDR1 WNHNN and CDR2 SYGVQD (reference sequence). The CDR3 sequence is 14 residues long. The J segment lost 5 bases and the V segment lost 2 bases, leaving 1 base of the junction unmatched. The CDR3 region is CASSEGTSVDTQYF. In nucleotides, the CDR3 is TGCGCCAGCAGTGAGGGGACTAGCGTAGATACGCAGTATTTT.

There are many counts of this clonotype. This chain's CDR3 is CASSQDRASEDNEQFF. In nucleotides, the CDR3 is TGTGCCAGCAGCCAAGATCGGGCTAGCGAGGACAATGAGCAGTTCTTC. This chain connects TRBV3-1 to TRBJ2-1, with D perhaps matching TRBD2 (6 bases). V lost 0 bases to trimming and J lost 5 bases, with 14 bases between them. The CDR3 contains 16 residues. CDR1 LGHDT and CDR2 YNNKEL come from the germline V gene (reference sequence).

Ten or more counts support this clonotype. The genes are TRBV20-1 and TRBJ2-3; D is unclear. The CDR3 is made up of 11 amino acids. The ends were cut back, 6 bases at V and 10 bases at J, with 14 bases in the middle. Germline V gene data show CDR1 as DFQATT and CDR2 as SNEGSKA (reference sequence). The CDR3 DNA reads as TGCAGTGCAACGGATCTGGATCCGCAGTATTTT. This translates into CSATDLDPQYF.

V usage is TRBV4-3 and J usage is TRBJ1-2, with 7 bases identical to TRBD1. The length of the CDR3 is 15 residues. Per germline, CDR1 LGHNA and CDR2 YSLEER. The junction had 4 bases not matched to a gene; V was cut back by 0 bases and J by 3 bases. The CDR3 here is CASSQEGQSHYGYTF. In DNA, the CDR3 is TGCGCCAGCAGCCAAGAGGGACAGTCTCACTATGGCTACACCTTC.

The table lists this clonotype with a few counts. The rearrangement links TRBV7-6 to TRBJ2-7, with TRBD2 matching over 7 bases. The CDR3 totals 16 residues. J gave up 6 bases and V 2 bases, and 13 bases lay outside the gene matches. Germline lookup yields CDR1 SGHVS and CDR2 FNYEAQ. CDR3 sequence reads: CASSLSIGGSGGEQYF. As DNA, the CDR3 is TGTGCCAGCAGCTTATCTATAGGCGGGAGTGGGGGCGAGCAGTACTTC.

This clonotype was seen at least ten times. V and J are TRBV30 and TRBJ2-3; TRBD2 matches at 13 bases. This CDR3 contains 15 residues. Looked up from germline, CDR1 is GTSNPN and CDR2 is SVGIG (reference sequence). V trimming: 1 base; J trimming: 4 bases; junction bases outside the gene matches: 2. Written as DNA, the CDR3 is TGTGCCTGGAGTGATGGACTAGCGGGAGCAGATACGCAGTATTTT. Protein product: CAWSDGLAGADTQYF.

This clonotype has at least ten counts. The chain employs TRBV20-1 and TRBJ1-2, with a possible D match to TRBD1 (6 bases). The CDR3 has 15 amino acids. The germline V gene has CDR1 DFQATT and CDR2 SNEGSKA (reference sequence). Trimming shortened V by 7 bases and J by 7 bases, and 25 bases separated the two germline ends. The CDR3 loop reads CSVPLTGVKLGGYTF. CDR3 nucleotide sequence: TGCAGTGTCCCGCTGACAGGTGTAAAATTAGGTGGCTACACCTTC.

This clonotype was picked up many times. The J gene is TRBJ2-7, the V gene TRBV12-3 or TRBV12-4, with D perhaps TRBD1 (5 bases). The CDR3 sequence is 13 residues long. Deletions cut 3 bases from V and 3 bases from J, with 9 bases between. The CDR3 DNA follows: TGTGCCAGCAGTTTCGACCAGGGCTACGAGCAGTACTTC. The encoded protein is CASSFDQGYEQYF.

The rearrangement uses TRBV2 and TRBJ2-7; 11 bases align to TRBD2. This CDR3 has 17 amino acids. From germline, CDR1 is SNHLY and CDR2 FYNNEI. With V trimmed by 2 bases and J by 2 bases, 8 bases remained unmatched. The CDR3 loop reads CASSELPLTSGTYEQYF. As DNA, the CDR3 is TGTGCCAGCAGTGAACTACCCTTGACTAGCGGGACCTACGAGCAGTACTTC.

This rearrangement joins TRBV29-1 to TRBJ2-3; D is unresolved. V lost 7 bases and J lost 4, with 12 bases in between. The CDR3 extends over 12 amino acids. Germline V gene lookup returns CDR1 SQVTM and CDR2 ANQGSEA. CDR3 in amino acids: CSGEGGADTQYF. The CDR3 bases are TGCAGCGGGGAAGGTGGGGCAGATACGCAGTATTTT.

With respect to this clonotype: A read error is possible here, since a much larger clone lies one base away. The rearrangement joins TRBV2 to TRBJ1-5; no firm D call. Germline V CDR1 and CDR2: SNHLY, FYNNEI. This CDR3 spans 15 amino acids. The CDR3 spells CASSLTDYSNHPQHF. The CDR3 DNA is TGTGCCAGCAGTCTGACGGATTATAGCAATCATCCCCAGCATTTT.

The chain links TRBV18 to TRBJ2-1, with a possible D match to TRBD2 (7 bases). Germline CDR1 KGHSH, CDR2 LQKENI. The CDR3 is made up of 15 amino acids. Trimming shortened V by 1 base and J by 8 bases, and 15 bases separated the two germline ends. This chain's CDR3 is CASSPRAGAADEQFF. The CDR3 DNA reads TGTGCCAGCTCACCACGGGCGGGGGCCGCTGATGAGCAGTTCTTC.

The sample holds many counts of this clonotype. This chain links TRBV9 with TRBJ1-1; 7 nucleotides match TRBD1. Germline V CDR1 and CDR2: SGDLS, YYNGEE. Germline trimming cut 4 bases from V and 6 bases from J; bases unmatched to any gene: 9. This CDR3 spans 14 amino acids. Here the CDR3 DNA reads TGTGCCAGCAGCCGAATGCAGGGGGAGGCTGAAGCTTTCTTT. Protein product: CASSRMQGEAEAFF.

The chain links TRBV29-1 to TRBJ1-1; D gene unclear. V lost 3 bases, J lost 4 bases, and 24 bases lay in between. The CDR3 spans 17 residues. Germline V gene lookup returns CDR1 SQVTM and CDR2 ANQGSEA. In DNA, the CDR3 is TGCAGCGTTGACGGTCCGACGGAGACATTTCGGAGCACTGAAGCTTTCTTT. Its translation: CSVDGPTETFRSTEAFF.

This clonotype was counted at least ten times. The chain joins TRBV20-1 to TRBJ2-1; TRBD2 is a possible D gene (6 bases). The V gene lost 5 bases and the J gene lost 3 bases, with 17 bases spanning the gap. The CDR3 runs to 15 residues. Germline lookup yields CDR1 DFQATT and CDR2 SNEGSKA (reference sequence). Here the CDR3 DNA reads TGCAGTGCTGTTTTAGCGGCGAGATACTACAATGAGCAGTTCTTC. It is translated as CSAVLAARYYNEQFF.

This clonotype came up a few times. The rearrangement joins TRBV10-2 to TRBJ2-3, with TRBD2 as a possible D gene (6 bases). With 6 bases removed from V and 9 bases from J, the gap between germline ends came to 25 bases. The germline CDR1 and CDR2 sequences are WSHSY and SAAADI. CDR3 length equals 16 residues. CDR3 DNA sequence: TGCGCCAGCAGACCCACCCGGGGAAGGGACTCGCGGACGCAGTATTTT. This gives the protein CASRPTRGRDSRTQYF.

A remark on this clonotype: A clone one base away is much larger, so this may be a read error. The chain combines TRBV5-1 with TRBJ2-1; TRBD2 matches at 8 bases. Germline V CDR1 and CDR2: SGHRS, YFSETQ. CDR3 size: 15 residues. V shed 4 bases, J shed 4 bases, and the junction held 7 bases outside the gene matches. CDR3 nucleotide sequence: TGCGCCAGCAGCACGGGGACTAGAGGGTACAATGAGCAGTTCTTC. Translating it yields CASSTGTRGYNEQFF.

This chain joins TRBV19 and TRBJ2-7, with TRBD2 as a possible D gene (6 bases). This CDR3 comprises 11 residues. Trimming removed 9 bases from V and 3 bases from J, with 9 bases in between. Germline CDR1 LNHDA, CDR2 SQIVND (reference sequence). The CDR3 sequence is CASGGGYEQYF. The CDR3, as DNA: TGTGCCAGCGGGGGAGGCTACGAGCAGTACTTC.